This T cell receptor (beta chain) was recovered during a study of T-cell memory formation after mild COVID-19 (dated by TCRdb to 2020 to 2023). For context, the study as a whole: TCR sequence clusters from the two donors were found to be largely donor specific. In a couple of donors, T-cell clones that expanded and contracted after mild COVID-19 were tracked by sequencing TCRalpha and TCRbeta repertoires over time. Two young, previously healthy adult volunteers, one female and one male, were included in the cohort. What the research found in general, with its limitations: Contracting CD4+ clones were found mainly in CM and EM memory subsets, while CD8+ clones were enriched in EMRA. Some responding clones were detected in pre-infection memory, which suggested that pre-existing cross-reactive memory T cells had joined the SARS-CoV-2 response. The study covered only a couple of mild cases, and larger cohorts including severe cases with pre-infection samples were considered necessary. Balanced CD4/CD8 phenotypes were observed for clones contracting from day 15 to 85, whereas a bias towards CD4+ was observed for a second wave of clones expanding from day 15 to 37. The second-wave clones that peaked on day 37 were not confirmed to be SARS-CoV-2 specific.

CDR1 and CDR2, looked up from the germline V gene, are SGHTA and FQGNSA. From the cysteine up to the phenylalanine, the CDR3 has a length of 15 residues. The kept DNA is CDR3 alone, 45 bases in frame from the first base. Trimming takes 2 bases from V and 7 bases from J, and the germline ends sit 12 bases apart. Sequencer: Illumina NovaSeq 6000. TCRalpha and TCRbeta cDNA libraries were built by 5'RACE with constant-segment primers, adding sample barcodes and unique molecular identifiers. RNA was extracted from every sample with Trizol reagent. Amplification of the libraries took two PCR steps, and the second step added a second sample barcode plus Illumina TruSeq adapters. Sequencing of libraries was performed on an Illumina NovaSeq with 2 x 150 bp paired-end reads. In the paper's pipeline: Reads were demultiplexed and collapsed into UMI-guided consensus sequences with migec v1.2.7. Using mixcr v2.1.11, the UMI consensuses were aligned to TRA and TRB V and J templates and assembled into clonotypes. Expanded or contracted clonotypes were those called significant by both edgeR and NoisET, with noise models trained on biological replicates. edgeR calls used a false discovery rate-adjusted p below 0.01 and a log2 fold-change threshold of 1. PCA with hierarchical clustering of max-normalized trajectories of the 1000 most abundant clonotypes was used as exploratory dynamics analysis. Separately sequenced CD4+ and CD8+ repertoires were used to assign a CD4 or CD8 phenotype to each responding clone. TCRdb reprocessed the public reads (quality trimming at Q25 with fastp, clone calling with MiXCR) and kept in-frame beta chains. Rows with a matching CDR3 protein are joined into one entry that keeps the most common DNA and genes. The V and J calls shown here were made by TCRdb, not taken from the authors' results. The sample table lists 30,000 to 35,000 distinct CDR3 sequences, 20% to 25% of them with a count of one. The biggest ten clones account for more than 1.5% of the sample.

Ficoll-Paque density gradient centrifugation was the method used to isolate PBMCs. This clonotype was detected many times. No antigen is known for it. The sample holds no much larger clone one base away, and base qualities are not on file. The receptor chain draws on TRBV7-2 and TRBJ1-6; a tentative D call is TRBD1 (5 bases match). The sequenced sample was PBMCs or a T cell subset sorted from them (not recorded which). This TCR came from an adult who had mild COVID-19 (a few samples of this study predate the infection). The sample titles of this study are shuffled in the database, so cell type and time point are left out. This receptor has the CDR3 CASSLSGRQNSPLHF. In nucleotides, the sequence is TGTGCCAGCAGCTTATCAGGGCGCCAAAATTCACCCCTCCACTTT.